This T cell receptor beta chain was identified in a study of T cells expressing NK-cell markers. Study summary: HCMV seropositivity marked seven of the eight sequenced donors; one was seronegative.

Whole-study findings and limits: More than 5 donors showed dominant NKG2C+ clonotypes comprising about 1.0-7.0% of their CD8+ T cells. The study left the HCMV specificity of expanded NKG2C+ T cell clones unresolved.

Germline CDR1 is SGHAT and CDR2 is FQNNGV. CDR3 length: 15 residues. 5'RACE template switching with UMIs produced the TCR beta cDNA. Using the 5' RACE reads, TCRdb records one entry per CDR3 protein without DNA. The listing records fewer than 550,000 distinct CDR3 sequences. Comment on this clonotype: Its matching antigen is unknown.

The receptor was isolated from a woman aged 45-65 years in good health. Specimen: blood T cells: a sorted CD56 or NKG2C T cell subset, CD4+ or CD8+ T cells, or bulk PBMC T cells (not recorded which). The chain combines TRBV11-2 with TRBJ1-1; TCRdb indicates TRBD1, and absent DNA this call remains unverified. The CDR3 here is CASRSPGQSNTEAFF. Using reference TRBV11-2 and TRBJ1-1 for the parts outside the CDR3, the full variable domain is EAGVAQSPRYKIIEKRQSVAFWCNPISGHATLYWYQQILGQGPKLLIQFQNNGVVDDSQLPKDRFSAERLKGVDSTLKIQPAKLEDSAVYLCASRSPGQSNTEAFFGQGTRLTVV.